Presented here are 28 T cell receptor beta chains from one specimen sequenced in a study of neurological immune-mediated disorders. TCRdb used MiXCR to reprocess the 5' RACE reads, holding one entry per CDR3 protein. The sample includes 95,000 to 110,000 distinct CDR3 sequences, roughly 10% of them seen just once. Time point of the sample: longitudinal time-point 3. Sequenced: PBMCs. These receptors came from a female donor with HTLV-1-associated myelopathy (HAM/TSP).

This clonotype was recorded at least ten times. The chain joins TRBV12-3 or TRBV12-4 to TRBJ2-5; D remains unclear. The V and J ends lost 6 bases and 1 base respectively, with 9 bases between them. The CDR3 contains 13 residues. DNA for the CDR3: TGTGCCAGCAGCCGCAGGACCCAAGAGACCCAGTACTTC. Translating it yields CASSRRTQETQYF.

This clonotype was observed many times. The rearrangement links TRBV10-2 to TRBJ1-5, with 12 bases fitting TRBD1. J gave up 6 bases and V 4 bases, and 7 bases lay outside the gene matches. Germline V gives CDR1 WSHSY, CDR2 SAAADI. The CDR3 is 16 residues long. The CDR3 is CASSAWDRGRFQPQHF. The CDR3 coding sequence is TGCGCCAGCAGTGCGTGGGACAGGGGGCGCTTTCAGCCCCAGCATTTT.

This clonotype was observed a handful of times. The gene calls are TRBV12-3 or TRBV12-4 and TRBJ1-2; possibly TRBD1 for D (5 bases). Trimming left V 4 bases short and J 5 bases short, with 11 bases between. There are 13 residues in the CDR3. For the CDR3, the DNA is TGTGCCAGCAGTTCACGGGGGGGGTATGGCTACACCTTC. It yields the protein CASSSRGGYGYTF.

In this sample, this clonotype is medium-sized. The chain links TRBV12-3 or TRBV12-4 to TRBJ1-1; 7 bases line up with TRBD1. CDR3 length equals 11 residues. The V gene end was trimmed by 9 bases and the J gene end by 7 bases; junction bases not matched to a gene: 5. The CDR3: CASYRDSEAFF. For the CDR3, the DNA is TGTGCCAGTTACCGGGACAGTGAAGCTTTCTTT.

This clonotype was observed at least ten times. This rearrangement joins TRBV6-6 to TRBJ1-4, with D possibly TRBD1 on 6 matching bases. Germline V gene sequence: CDR1 MNHNY, CDR2 SVGAGI (reference sequence). V lost 5 bases and J 7 bases, leaving 20 bases between the germline ends. The CDR3 consists of 16 residues. The chain's CDR3 is CASSPQNGGRGEKLFF. The CDR3 coding sequence is TGTGCCAGCAGTCCCCAGAACGGGGGGCGAGGTGAAAAACTGTTTTTT.

In this sample, this clonotype turned up many times. This chain links TRBV6-5 with TRBJ1-2; no reliable D call. CDR1 and CDR2 (germline): MNHEY, SVGAGI. The V end lost 11 bases, the J end lost 3 bases, and 10 bases lay between the germline ends. The CDR3 is 11 amino acids. CDR3 DNA: TGTGCCCCCGACCGAGACTATGGCTACACCTTC. Protein product: CAPDRDYGYTF.

This clonotype was observed at least ten times. The chain links TRBV12-3 or TRBV12-4 to TRBJ2-5; D remains unclear. V gave up 2 bases and J gave up 0 bases, with 7 bases separating them. The CDR3 contains 14 residues. This CDR3 is CASSLSYYQETQYF. The CDR3 nucleotides are TGTGCCAGCAGTTTAAGCTACTACCAAGAGACCCAGTACTTC.

This clonotype occurred many times. The V and J genes are TRBV7-8 and TRBJ1-1, with no clear D. The germline V and J ends were trimmed by 3 bases and 8 bases, with 10 bases remaining between them. This CDR3 has 12 residues. From germline, CDR1 is SGHVS and CDR2 FQNEAQ. The CDR3 region has the DNA TGTGCCAGCAGCTTCTGGGAAGCAGAAGCTTTCTTT. It specifies CASSFWEAEAFF.

This clonotype was seen repeatedly, ten times or more. The chain uses TRBV20-1 and TRBJ2-1; a possible D gene is TRBD1 (6 bases). Per germline, CDR1 DFQATT and CDR2 SNEGSKA (reference sequence). This CDR3 region has 15 residues. Trimming stripped 7 bases from V and 2 bases from J, with 18 bases between. Here the CDR3 DNA reads TGCAGTGGCACCCTAGGACAGAATACCTACAATGAGCAGTTCTTC. Protein product: CSGTLGQNTYNEQFF.

This clonotype was found many times. The gene calls are TRBV6-5 and TRBJ2-4, with 10 nucleotides matching TRBD2. The ends lost 4 bases at V and 7 bases at J; junction bases unmatched: 4. CDR3 length: 14 residues. The germline V gene encodes CDR1 MNHEY and CDR2 SVGAGI. CDR3 sequence: CASSSSGGANIQYF. In nucleotides, the CDR3 is TGTGCCAGCAGTTCGAGCGGGGGGGCGAACATTCAGTACTTC.

There are many counts of this clonotype. J is TRBJ2-3 and V is TRBV20-1, with D perhaps matching TRBD2 (5 bases). The germline gives CDR1 DFQATT, CDR2 SNEGSKA (reference sequence). The ends were cut back, 0 bases at V and 5 bases at J, with 15 bases in the middle. This CDR3 is 15 amino acids long. Written as DNA, the CDR3 is TGCAGTGCTAGAGATCCGGCGGGTGTGGGAGATACGCAGTATTTT. This sequence encodes CSARDPAGVGDTQYF.

This clonotype was detected many times. The rearrangement uses TRBV7-9 and TRBJ1-2; 8 nucleotides match TRBD1. Trimming took 5 bases from V and 7 from J; bases not matched to a gene: 3. CDR3 size: 12 residues. Germline V gene data show CDR1 as SEHNR and CDR2 as FQNEAQ (reference sequence). The CDR3 loop is CASSPGGSGYTF. DNA for the CDR3: TGTGCCAGCAGCCCAGGGGGCTCTGGCTACACCTTC.

This clonotype was picked up many times. The chain links TRBV12-3 or TRBV12-4 to TRBJ2-7; D is ambiguous. This CDR3 spans 13 amino acids. V was trimmed by 4 bases and J by 6 bases, leaving 13 bases between them. CDR3 bases: TGTGCCAGCAGTTCTCGACCCTTGGGCGAGCAGTACTTC. Protein product: CASSSRPLGEQYF.

This clonotype has at least ten counts. The V and J genes are TRBV28 and TRBJ2-7; maybe TRBD2 (6 bases). Trimming removed 8 bases at V and 3 bases at J, with 14 bases between. CDR3 length: 13 residues. The germline V gene encodes CDR1 MDHEN and CDR2 SYDVKM. The CDR3 region is CASRTPEGYEQYF. Here the CDR3 DNA reads TGTGCCAGCCGGACTCCGGAGGGCTACGAGCAGTACTTC. Full variable domain (missing parts from reference TRBV28 and TRBJ2-7): DVKVTQSSRYLVKRTGEKVFLECVQDMDHENMFWYRQDPGLGLRLIYFSYDVKMKEKGDIPEGYSVSREKKERFSLILESASTNQTSMYLCASRTPEGYEQYFGPGTRLTVT.

This clonotype occurred many times. J is TRBJ2-7 and V is TRBV27; 7 bases line up with TRBD1. This CDR3 spans 13 amino acids. Germline V gene sequence: CDR1 MNHEY, CDR2 SMNVEV (reference sequence). V gave up 7 bases and J gave up 6 bases; unmatched junction bases: 9. The CDR3 DNA follows: TGTGCCAGCAAGGGGGCAGGGATGAGCGAGCAGTACTTC. This sequence encodes CASKGAGMSEQYF.

This chain connects TRBV12-3 or TRBV12-4 to TRBJ2-5; no clear D. Deletions cut 6 bases from V and 8 bases from J, with 10 bases between. CDR3 size: 11 residues. The CDR3 DNA reads as TGTGCCAGCAGGCGGTGTAATACCCAGTACTTC. Amino acid sequence: CASRRCNTQYF.

The table lists this clonotype with many counts. This chain connects TRBV9 to TRBJ2-3; D is uncertain. The ends were cut back, 3 bases at V and 2 bases at J, with 16 bases in the middle. Germline CDR1 and CDR2: SGDLS and YYNGEE. This CDR3 region has 16 residues. The CDR3 nucleotides are TGTGCCAGCAGCGCTTCGGAAGGGTTGGACACAGATACGCAGTATTTT. Encoded protein: CASSASEGLDTDTQYF.

This clonotype was seen only a few times. CDR3 sequence (DNA): TGTGCCAGCAGCTTCCGGTTAACAAGTAGCACAGATACGCAGTATTTT. Its translation is CASSFRLTSSTDTQYF. The rearrangement uses TRBV7-8 and TRBJ2-3; D uncertain. Trimming cost V 3 bases and J 0 bases, with 13 bases left between them. Per germline, CDR1 SGHVS and CDR2 FQNEAQ. CDR3 length: 16 residues.

The CDR3, as DNA: TGCAGTGCTATTATACATATCCTCGAAGAAGGGGCCAACGTCCTGACTTTC. Translating gives CSAIIHILEEGANVLTF. The rearrangement uses TRBV20-1 and TRBJ2-6; D unresolved. Per germline, CDR1 DFQATT and CDR2 SNEGSKA (reference sequence). The CDR3 extends over 17 amino acids. V lost 4 bases and J 4 bases, leaving 20 bases between the germline ends.

In this sample, this clonotype turned up many times. The junction does not match germline at one end; this may be a read error. The chain couples TRBV7-2 to TRBJ2-7; D possibly corresponds to TRBD2 (6 bases). There are 13 residues in the CDR3. Germline CDR1 and CDR2: SGHTA and FQGNSA. CDR3 bases: TGTGCCAGCAGCGTAGCGGAGCCGTGGGAGCAGTACTTC. It specifies CASSVAEPWEQYF.

This clonotype has at least ten counts. This chain connects TRBV20-1 to TRBJ2-3; 8 positions agree with TRBD2. The CDR3 loop spans 13 amino acids. Germline V gives CDR1 DFQATT, CDR2 SNEGSKA (reference sequence). The V and J ends lost 5 bases and 7 bases, in that order; junction bases with no gene match: 8. The CDR3 DNA is TGCAGTGCTCAAGGACTAGCCCGGAATACGCAGTATTTT. Protein sequence: CSAQGLARNTQYF.

This clonotype was picked up many times. This chain links TRBV5-1 with TRBJ2-7, with 10 bases aligning to TRBD2. Germline V gene data show CDR1 as SGHRS and CDR2 as YFSETQ. V was pared by 4 bases and J by 6 bases, with 10 bases of the junction left unmatched. The CDR3 totals 15 residues. The CDR3 DNA reads as TGCGCCAGCAGCCCCCCCTTAGCGGGGGGATTCGAGCAGTACTTC. Its protein is CASSPPLAGGFEQYF. Full variable domain (rest looked up from reference TRBV5-1 and TRBJ2-7): KAGVTQTPRYLIKTRGQQVTLSCSPISGHRSVSWYQQTPGQGLQFLFEYFSETQRNKGNFPGRFSGRQFSNSRSEMNVSTLELGDSALYLCASSPPLAGGFEQYFGPGTRLTVT.

This clonotype was counted ten times or more. The rearrangement joins TRBV7-8 to TRBJ1-4; D unclear. The CDR3 extends over 14 amino acids. V dropped 3 bases and J dropped 7 bases, with 12 bases sitting between them. CDR1 and CDR2 (germline): SGHVS, FQNEAQ. The CDR3 coding sequence is TGTGCCAGCAGCTTCGGGCAGCGGGGTGAAAAACTGTTTTTT. Translated: CASSFGQRGEKLFF.

This clonotype was picked up many times. The CDR3 loop is CASSFGTSGLQETQYF. In DNA form, the CDR3 reads TGCGCCAGCAGCTTCGGGACTAGCGGGTTACAAGAGACCCAGTACTTC. The chain uses TRBV5-1 and TRBJ2-5, with 12 bases aligning to TRBD2. Germline CDR1 is SGHRS and CDR2 is YFSETQ. This CDR3 has 16 amino acids. V gave up 2 bases and J gave up 2 bases; unmatched junction bases: 4.

This clonotype appeared many times. The rearrangement uses TRBV11-2 and TRBJ1-3; tentatively, D is TRBD1 (5 bases). Germline CDR1 reads SGHAT; CDR2 reads FQNNGV. The CDR3 totals 16 residues. The V end lost 1 base, the J end lost 0 bases, and 10 bases lay between the germline ends. The CDR3: CASSLAVGGSGNTIYF. For the CDR3, the DNA is TGTGCCAGCAGCTTAGCCGTGGGGGGCTCTGGAAACACCATATATTTT. The full variable domain, rest sourced from reference TRBV11-2 and TRBJ1-3, is EAGVAQSPRYKIIEKRQSVAFWCNPISGHATLYWYQQILGQGPKLLIQFQNNGVVDDSQLPKDRFSAERLKGVDSTLKIQPAKLEDSAVYLCASSLAVGGSGNTIYFGEGSWLTVV.

This clonotype was found many times. The chain carries TRBV14 and TRBJ2-2, with D uncertain. Germline values: CDR1 SGHDN, CDR2 FVKESK. V was cut by 1 base and J by 6 bases, with 9 bases left in between. The CDR3 is made up of 14 amino acids. CDR3 DNA sequence: TGTGCCAGCAGCCAAGTGGAAGTGGCCGGGGAGCTGTTTTTT. This encodes CASSQVEVAGELFF.

The rearrangement links TRBV5-5 to TRBJ2-2; D possibly corresponds to TRBD2 (6 bases). This CDR3 has 14 amino acids. In germline, CDR1 is SGHKS, CDR2 YYEKEE (reference sequence). V was cut by 2 bases and J by 6 bases, with 11 bases left in between. The chain's CDR3 is CASSFSGEAGELFF. CDR3 coding DNA: TGTGCCAGCAGCTTCTCGGGGGAGGCCGGGGAGCTGTTTTTT.

This clonotype was recorded many times. The V and J genes are TRBV12-3 or TRBV12-4 and TRBJ2-2; 9 nucleotides agree with TRBD1. V was clipped by 5 bases and J by 6 bases; unmatched bases: 4. The CDR3 runs 14 residues. The CDR3: CASSPYRGPGELFF. The DNA for the CDR3 is TGTGCCAGCAGTCCGTACAGGGGGCCCGGGGAGCTGTTTTTT.